The T cell receptor (beta chain) described here comes from a study of spatial heterogeneity in lung cancer. Findings and limits, study-wide: Expanded intratumoral alpha and beta TCR counts tracked tumor mutation counts.

Time point indicated: sample taken at primary tumor resection. Whole RNA obtained from tumor, nontumor lung or frozen PBMC underwent sequencing without sorting. This clonotype is labeled as medium-sized. Its antigen is undetermined. Because the library targeted alpha chains, this beta chain is an off-target read whose size means little. TCRdb analysed the 5' RACE reads with MiXCR anew, one entry per CDR3 protein. The repertoire consists of 3,000 or so distinct CDR3 sequences, with under 8% occurring once and the leading ten covering around a tenth. The receptor's source is a male donor with early-stage non-small cell lung cancer. Material: lung tumor tissue, obtained at surgery.

The CDR3 DNA reads as TGTGCCAGCAGCGGATCCCAGGGGGAAGGCTACACCTTC. This gives the protein CASSGSQGEGYTF. The V gene is TRBV13, the J gene TRBJ1-2, with 7 bases matching TRBD1. V lost 5 bases, J lost 8 bases, and 8 bases stayed unmatched. Germline lookup yields CDR1 PRHDT and CDR2 FYEKMQ (reference sequence). There are 13 residues in the CDR3.